This T cell receptor beta chain is from a study of T cells in Graves' hyperthyroidism and ophthalmopathy. Study findings and constraints: The model foresaw ophthalmopathy a median roughly 6.5 months prior to onset. Also found in blood were most expanded thyroid clonotypes above 0.001.

This clonotype was recorded at least ten times. Its target is unknown. Patients having uncontrolled infection, another autoimmune disease, pregnancy or lactation were not included. It was at first hyperthyroidism diagnosis, before any ophthalmopathy symptoms, that the blood sample was taken. TCR beta CDR3 region amplification was performed from RNA transcripts. HTBI primers were used for first-round RT-PCR of the TCR CDR3. TCRdb processed the multiplex PCR reads anew with MiXCR; each CDR3 protein has one entry. The repertoire includes nearly 600,000 distinct CDR3 sequences, 11% to 15% of them detected once, and roughly 5.5% sits in the top ten. V was cut by 0 bases and J by 4 bases, with 16 bases left in between. This CDR3 has 16 amino acids. CDR1 and CDR2 from the germline V gene are SGHAT and FQNNGV.

This clonotype was sampled from a woman in her twenties or thirties with Graves' hyperthyroidism that later progressed to Graves' ophthalmopathy. The chain recombines TRBV11-2 with TRBJ2-7; D uncertain. Material: blood. CDR3 sequence (DNA): TGTGCCAGCAGCTTAGAGGGCCCGTCTTTCCCTTACGAGCAGTACTTC. Amino acid sequence: CASSLEGPSFPYEQYF. Filled out from reference TRBV11-2 and TRBJ2-7, the complete variable domain reads EAGVAQSPRYKIIEKRQSVAFWCNPISGHATLYWYQQILGQGPKLLIQFQNNGVVDDSQLPKDRFSAERLKGVDSTLKIQPAKLEDSAVYLCASSLEGPSFPYEQYFGPGTRLTVT.